This entry features one T cell receptor beta chain sequence. Its antigen is unidentified. CDR1 and CDR2 from the germline V gene are SGHRS and YFSETQ. The CDR3 consists of 13 residues. V was trimmed by 2 bases and J by 8 bases, leaving 8 bases between them. The data were taken from a study of vaccination effects on CD4 cells after COVID-19. Sequencing in the ViraFEST assay came after antigen-specific CD4+ T cells had been expanded with viral peptide pools, which were used to stimulate PBMC. Following culture for about 11 days, CD4+ T cells were isolated. Vaccinees lacked prior SARS-CoV-2 infection and tested negative for nucleocapsid antibodies. Clones were read by immunoSEQ multiplex PCR, and TCRdb kept only the in-frame ones, dropping some. The sample records tens of thousands of clones, about 72% being singletons.

This TCR was sampled from a human donor who received a COVID-19 vaccine. This specimen was CD4+ T cells from PBMCs cultured with HCoV-OC43 spike peptides, taken before COVID-19 vaccination. As for subset: HCoV-OC43 spike overlapping peptide pool stimulation. This chain links TRBV5-1 with TRBJ1-6; D is ambiguous. The CDR3: CASSLGLDSPLHF. For the CDR3, the DNA is TGCGCCAGCAGCTTAGGACTCGATTCACCCCTCCACTTT.